The next 26 T cell receptor beta chains were all read from a single sample in a study of cytomegalovirus exposure and HLA in healthy donors. A multiplex PCR was run with 60 Vbeta primers and 13 Jbeta primers. TCRdb's copy holds only in-frame clones and misses some; the assay was immunoSEQ multiplex PCR. The profile covers tens of thousands of clones, with around 75% appearing a single time and approximately 50% taken by the ten largest. Sample: PBMCs. The receptors shown here come from a man in his fifties in good health and CMV-seropositive.

The chain has TRBV6-6 and TRBJ1-1, with 10 bases matching TRBD1. J was trimmed by 11 bases and V by 5 bases; bases with no gene match: 11. There are 14 residues in the CDR3. CDR1 is MNHNY, CDR2 SVGAGI, per germline (reference sequence). The CDR3 DNA sequence: TGTGCCAGCAGTGCCGACAGGGGGCCCCTCGACGCTTTCTTT. It specifies CASSADRGPLDAFF.

V gene TRBV6-6 combines with J gene TRBJ1-6; 8 positions match TRBD1. Germline values: CDR1 MNHNY, CDR2 SVGAGI (reference sequence). CDR3 length equals 15 residues. The J segment lost 9 bases and the V segment lost 6 bases, leaving 10 bases of the junction unmatched. The CDR3 sequence: CASRPDRGEGSPLHF. CDR3 sequence (DNA): TGTGCCAGCAGACCCGACAGGGGTGAAGGTTCACCCCTCCACTTT.

A remark on this clone: Distinct nucleotide sequences in the sample also encode this CDR3. The V call is TRBV11-3, the J call TRBJ1-1; the match to TRBD1 covers 7 bases. The ends lost 5 bases at V and 0 bases at J; junction bases unmatched: 15. This CDR3 spans 18 amino acids. Germline loops: CDR1 SGHNT, CDR2 YENEEA. CDR3 coding DNA: TGTGCCAGCAGCACCACCGACAGGGTAGGTCCCCTGAACACTGAAGCTTTCTTT. This encodes CASSTTDRVGPLNTEAFF.

The rearrangement uses TRBV18 and TRBJ2-7; D may be TRBD2 (6 bases). The V end lost 5 bases, the J end lost 0 bases, and 8 bases lay between the germline ends. Germline CDR1 and CDR2: KGHSH and LQKENI. The CDR3 length is 13 residues. CDR3 nucleotides: TGTGCCAGCTCAAGGGACTCCTCCTACGAGCAGTACTTC. Translating gives CASSRDSSYEQYF.

This sequence joins TRBV21-1 and TRBJ2-7; whether TRBD2, the table's D call, matches the DNA was not checked. TRBV21-1 is classified as a pseudogene. CDR3 length equals 19 residues. The DNA of the CDR3 is TGTGCCAGCAGCAACTCCTCTTTTTCGCTAGCCGCGCGGCTCTACGAGCAGTACTTC. Encoded protein: CASSNSSFSLAARLYEQYF.

J is TRBJ2-7 and V is TRBV7-2, with D uncertain. The V and J ends lost 1 base and 4 bases respectively, with 11 bases between them. Looked up from germline, CDR1 is SGHTA and CDR2 is FQGNSA. This CDR3 spans 14 amino acids. The CDR3: CASSLGGSWYEQYF. For the CDR3, the DNA is TGTGCCAGCAGCTTAGGAGGTTCCTGGTACGAGCAGTACTTC.

This clone was picked up a small number of times. The CDR3: CASSYQRGNIQYF. The DNA for the CDR3 is TGTGCCAGTAGTTACCAGCGGGGGAACATTCAGTACTTC. The J gene is TRBJ2-4, the V gene TRBV19, with TRBD2 matching 8 bases. Germline V gives CDR1 LNHDA, CDR2 SQIVND (reference sequence). The J segment lost 7 bases and the V segment lost 5 bases, leaving 4 bases of the junction unmatched. CDR3 length: 13 amino acids.

Only a few counts were recorded for this clone. The chain recombines TRBV11-3 with TRBJ2-7; the D gene is possibly TRBD1 (5 bases). This CDR3 has 18 residues. V lost 7 bases and J lost 2, with 27 bases in between. Germline CDR1 is SGHNT and CDR2 is YENEEA. The CDR3 DNA follows: TGTGCCAGCACCTCCCCCCCCAAAGAGACAGAGAGTACCTACGAGCAGTACTTC. It codes for CASTSPPKETESTYEQYF.

The rearrangement uses TRBV27 and TRBJ2-7; tentatively, D is TRBD2 (6 bases). This CDR3 is 15 amino acids long. V gave up 6 bases and J gave up 2 bases, with 17 bases separating them. The germline V gene encodes CDR1 MNHEY and CDR2 SMNVEV (reference sequence). CDR3 loop: CASSPTAGPAYEQYF. Here the CDR3 DNA reads TGTGCCAGCAGCCCCACCGCGGGGCCAGCCTACGAGCAGTACTTC.

This clone was observed a handful of times. The chain uses TRBV4-2 and TRBJ2-7; TRBD2 aligns across 7 bases. The CDR3 contains 15 residues. The V gene end was trimmed by 4 bases and the J gene end by 3 bases; junction bases not matched to a gene: 9. CDR1 is LGHNA, CDR2 YNFKEQ, per germline. The CDR3 sequence is CASSRGGTGDYEQYF. The CDR3 DNA follows: TGTGCCAGCAGCCGGGGGGGGACCGGGGACTACGAGCAGTACTTC.

This chain links TRBV27 with TRBJ2-5; D unresolved. There are 13 residues in the CDR3. Germline values: CDR1 MNHEY, CDR2 SMNVEV (reference sequence). Trimming cost V 3 bases and J 3 bases, with 8 bases left between them. The DNA for the CDR3 is TGTGCCAGCAGTTTCTATAAAGAAGAGACCCAGTACTTC. Translation gives CASSFYKEETQYF.

V is TRBV27 and J is TRBJ2-7, with 8 positions matching TRBD1. CDR1 MNHEY and CDR2 SMNVEV come from the germline V gene (reference sequence). V shed 3 bases, J shed 4 bases, and the junction held 5 bases outside the gene matches. The CDR3 sequence is 14 residues long. CDR3 residues: CASSLTGERYEQYF. The CDR3 nucleotides are TGTGCCAGCAGTTTGACAGGGGAGAGGTACGAGCAGTACTTC.

The rearrangement joins TRBV5-4 to TRBJ2-5; a possible D gene is TRBD1 (5 bases). V was pared by 0 bases and J by 5 bases, with 11 bases between. CDR3 size: 14 residues. Germline CDR1 is SGHNT and CDR2 is YYREEE (reference sequence). The CDR3: CASSLGVGRETQYF. The DNA of the CDR3 is TGTGCCAGCAGCTTGGGAGTGGGGCGGGAGACCCAGTACTTC.

In its sample, this clone was seen a few times. A much larger clone differs from this one at a single base, so this may be a read error. The rearrangement uses TRBV9 and TRBJ2-7; tentatively, D is TRBD1 (7 bases). The CDR3 runs to 16 residues. CDR1 is SGDLS and CDR2 is YYNGEE in the germline V gene. V gave up 3 bases and J gave up 2 bases, with 18 bases separating them. CDR3 residues: CASSAHRTGEAYEQYF. CDR3 coding DNA: TGTGCCAGCAGCGCGCATCGAACAGGGGAGGCCTACGAGCAGTACTTC.

This chain uses TRBV7-3 with TRBJ1-2, with 8 bases identical to TRBD1. This CDR3 contains 14 residues. After removal of 4 bases from V and 9 bases from J, the junction contained 10 bases not matched to a gene. The germline V gene has CDR1 SGHTA and CDR2 FQGTGA. CDR3 protein: CASSSGQGLGRYTF. DNA of the CDR3: TGTGCCAGCAGCTCAGGACAGGGCCTGGGTCGCTACACCTTC.

The rearrangement joins TRBV29-1 to TRBJ2-5; D is possibly TRBD2 (5 bases). The end of the DNA fits TRBJ2-7 better, so the J call may be wrong. From germline, CDR1 is SQVTM and CDR2 ANQGSEA. This CDR3 is built from 11 residues. The CDR3 here is CSVGSTYEQYF. The CDR3 bases are TGCAGCGTGGGGAGTACCTACGAGCAGTACTTC.

A word on this clone: At one boundary the junction diverges from the germline segment, which might be a read error. The chain combines TRBV7-9 with TRBJ1-2; D call uncertain. Per the germline V gene, CDR1 is SEHNR and CDR2 is FQNEAQ (reference sequence). The CDR3 spans 13 residues. CDR3 in DNA: TGTGCCAGCAGCTTGAATGGGTTAAGACACTTTGACTTC. It yields the protein CASSLNGLRHFDF.

The chain couples TRBV6-4 to TRBJ2-3, with a tentative D call TRBD2 (7 bases). This CDR3 spans 13 amino acids. The germline V gene has CDR1 MRHNA and CDR2 SNTAGT. V lost 3 bases to trimming and J lost 8 bases, with 12 bases between them. The CDR3 spells CASSEGGGTTQYF. DNA of the CDR3: TGTGCCAGCAGTGAAGGGGGGGGAACTACGCAGTATTTT.

This clone was found once. The J gene is TRBJ2-1, the V gene TRBV28; tentative D call: TRBD1 (6 bases). CDR3 length: 13 amino acids. V shed 8 bases and J shed 5 bases, with 13 bases lying between them. CDR1 is MDHEN, CDR2 SYDVKM, per germline. CDR3 nucleotides: TGTGCCAGCCAGGACAGAGGAGACAATGAGCAGTTCTTC. Amino acids: CASQDRGDNEQFF. Combining the CDR3 with reference TRBV28 and TRBJ2-1 gives the whole variable domain DVKVTQSSRYLVKRTGEKVFLECVQDMDHENMFWYRQDPGLGLRLIYFSYDVKMKEKGDIPEGYSVSREKKERFSLILESASTNQTSMYLCASQDRGDNEQFFGPGTRLTVL.

The chain has TRBV6-5 and TRBJ1-2; D is undetermined. This CDR3 region has 12 residues. V lost 2 bases, J lost 5 bases, and 6 bases lay in between. Looked up from germline, CDR1 is MNHEY and CDR2 is SVGAGI. CDR3 region: CASSYPGYGYTF. The CDR3 bases are TGTGCCAGCAGTTACCCGGGATATGGCTACACCTTC.

The V and J genes are TRBV13 and TRBJ2-7; possibly TRBD2 for D (5 bases). V was shortened by 5 bases and J by 6 bases, with 23 bases between the two germline ends. Looked up from germline, CDR1 is PRHDT and CDR2 is FYEKMQ (reference sequence). CDR3 size: 16 residues. CDR3 loop: CASSPQAGSSAGEQYF. In DNA, the CDR3 is TGTGCCAGCAGCCCCCAGGCGGGCTCCTCGGCGGGCGAGCAGTACTTC.

This clone came up once. The V gene is TRBV11-2, the J gene TRBJ1-6, with TRBD1 identical over 8 bases. V gave up 1 base and J gave up 9 bases; unmatched junction bases: 5. Per the germline V gene, CDR1 is SGHAT and CDR2 is FQNNGV. The CDR3 spans 15 residues. The CDR3 nucleotides are TGTGCCAGCAGCTTAGTTCAGGGGGCGATTTCACCCCTCCACTTT. It encodes CASSLVQGAISPLHF.

This clone was observed once. The chain joins TRBV30 to TRBJ1-5; D is uncertain. Per the germline V gene, CDR1 is GTSNPN and CDR2 is SVGIG (reference sequence). The CDR3 is 13 residues long. The V and J ends lost 1 base and 0 bases respectively, with 4 bases between them. The CDR3 spells CAWSAGSNQPQHF. Written as DNA, the CDR3 is TGTGCCTGGAGTGCGGGTAGCAATCAGCCCCAGCATTTT.

This clone was found a few times. V gene TRBV9 combines with J gene TRBJ1-1; 8 positions match TRBD1. The CDR3 extends over 17 amino acids. The germline CDR1 and CDR2 sequences are SGDLS and YYNGEE. V shed 4 bases and J 2 bases; nucleotides not matched to a gene: 13. CDR3 coding DNA: TGTGCCAGCAGCCCATATCTTCTTCAGGGGGCTAACACTGAAGCTTTCTTT. Protein: CASSPYLLQGANTEAFF. Using reference TRBV9 and TRBJ1-1 for the parts outside the CDR3, the full variable domain is DSGVTQTPKHLITATGQRVTLRCSPRSGDLSVYWYQQSLDQGLQFLIQYYNGEERAKGNILERFSAQQFPDLHSELNLSSLELGDSALYFCASSPYLLQGANTEAFFGQGTRLTVV.

The genes are TRBV7-9 and TRBJ2-7; 7 bases agree with TRBD1. V lost 4 bases and J lost 3; bases outside the gene matches: 12. Germline CDR1 reads SEHNR; CDR2 reads FQNEAQ (reference sequence). The CDR3 spans 16 residues. CDR3 sequence reads: CASSSKYPGQNYEQYF. The CDR3 bases are TGTGCCAGCAGCTCGAAATACCCGGGACAGAACTACGAGCAGTACTTC. Full variable domain (outside the CDR3, taken from reference TRBV7-9 and TRBJ2-7): DTGVSQNPRHKITKRGQNVTFRCDPISEHNRLYWYRQTLGQGPEFLTYFQNEAQLEKSRLLSDRFSAERPKGSFSTLEIQRTEQGDSAMYLCASSSKYPGQNYEQYFGPGTRLTVT.

This clone turned up a few times. This likely came from a read error, as a far larger clone is one base away. The rearrangement joins TRBV10-3 to TRBJ2-1; 7 positions agree with TRBD1. Germline V gives CDR1 ENHRY, CDR2 SYGVKD. The CDR3 is 16 residues long. Trimming removed 3 bases from V and 6 bases from J; junction bases left unmatched: 11. The CDR3 nucleotides read TGTGCCATCAGTGACGCAGACAGGGACCCCTCCAATGAGCAGTTCTTC. This codes for CAISDADRDPSNEQFF.